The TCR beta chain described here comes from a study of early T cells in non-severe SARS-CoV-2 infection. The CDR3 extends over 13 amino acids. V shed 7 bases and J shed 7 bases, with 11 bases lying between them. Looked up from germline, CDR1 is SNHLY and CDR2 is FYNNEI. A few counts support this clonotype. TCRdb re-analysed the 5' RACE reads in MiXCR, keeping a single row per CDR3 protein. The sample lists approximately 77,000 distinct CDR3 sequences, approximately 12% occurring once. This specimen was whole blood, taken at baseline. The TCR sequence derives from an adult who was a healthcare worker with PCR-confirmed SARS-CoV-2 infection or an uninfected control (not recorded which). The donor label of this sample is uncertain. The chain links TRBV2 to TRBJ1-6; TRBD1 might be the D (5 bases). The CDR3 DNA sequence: TGTGCCAGCATTGGGGGTTGGAATTCACCCCTCCACTTT. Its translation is CASIGGWNSPLHF.